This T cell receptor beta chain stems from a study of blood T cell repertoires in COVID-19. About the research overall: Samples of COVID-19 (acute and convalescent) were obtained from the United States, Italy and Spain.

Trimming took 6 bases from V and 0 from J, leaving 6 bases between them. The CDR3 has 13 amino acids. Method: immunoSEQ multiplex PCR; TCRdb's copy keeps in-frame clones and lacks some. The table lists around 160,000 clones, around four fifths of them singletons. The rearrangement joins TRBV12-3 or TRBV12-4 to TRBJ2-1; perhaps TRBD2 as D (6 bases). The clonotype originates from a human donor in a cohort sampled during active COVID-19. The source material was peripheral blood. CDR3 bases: TGTGCCAGCAGGGGGGGCTCCTACAATGAGCAGTTCTTC. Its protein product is CASRGGSYNEQFF.